Shown below are 26 T cell receptor beta chains from a single sample sequenced in a study of breast tumors, draining lymph nodes, adjacent tissues. Via MiXCR, TCRdb re-called the multiplex PCR reads, giving one row per CDR3 protein. The data contain tens of thousands of distinct CDR3 sequences, around three fifths of them seen just once; the ten biggest clones take up 19%. The sequencing input was tumor-adjacent breast tissue. The source is a female donor with breast cancer. Some clones in this sample may be carry-over from other donors' samples.

This clonotype was seen a few times. This chain uses TRBV5-5 with TRBJ1-5; the D is unclear. The length of the CDR3 is 11 residues. The germline V gene has CDR1 SGHKS and CDR2 YYEKEE (reference sequence). V lost 4 bases, J lost 14 bases, and 13 bases lay in between. CDR3 loop: CASSPDVAEHF. The DNA for the CDR3 is TGTGCCAGCAGCCCGGACGTCGCCGAGCATTTT.

J is TRBJ1-6 and V is TRBV9; 7 bases agree with TRBD1. The CDR3 is 13 amino acids. V lost 1 base, J lost 10 bases, and 2 bases stayed unmatched. From germline, CDR1 is SGDLS and CDR2 YYNGEE. The CDR3 DNA sequence: TGTGCCAGCAGCGTAAACAGGGGATCACCCCTCCACTTT. This gives the protein CASSVNRGSPLHF. The whole variable domain, remainder taken from reference TRBV9 and TRBJ1-6, is DSGVTQTPKHLITATGQRVTLRCSPRSGDLSVYWYQQSLDQGLQFLIQYYNGEERAKGNILERFSAQQFPDLHSELNLSSLELGDSALYFCASSVNRGSPLHFGNGTRLTVT.

This clonotype is deemed large. CDR3 sequence (DNA): TGCAGTGCTAGAGATCTCCGGGGAGTGGGGGAGAACTACAATGAGCAGTTCTTC. As protein: CSARDLRGVGENYNEQFF. The chain couples TRBV20-1 to TRBJ2-1; D possibly matches TRBD1 or TRBD2 (5 bases each). The CDR3 covers 18 residues. Trimming took 0 bases from V and 3 from J, leaving 21 bases between them. The V gene's germline CDR1 is DFQATT and CDR2 SNEGSKA (reference sequence).

This clonotype is labeled medium-sized. The V and J genes are TRBV14 and TRBJ2-7, with 9 nucleotides matching TRBD1. Per the germline V gene, CDR1 is SGHDN and CDR2 is FVKESK. The CDR3 runs 15 residues. V lost 0 bases to trimming and J lost 6 bases; unmatched junction nucleotides: 6. The CDR3 DNA reads as TGTGCCAGCAGCCAAGATCCGGGACAGGGCTCCGAGCAGTACTTC. Translating it yields CASSQDPGQGSEQYF.

This clonotype is medium-sized by share. This chain joins TRBV6-5 and TRBJ1-6; D call uncertain. Trimming removed 2 bases from V and 4 bases from J, with 9 bases in between. The CDR3 length is 15 residues. Looked up from germline, CDR1 is MNHEY and CDR2 is SVGAGI. CDR3 amino acids: CASSYGQRYNSPLHF. The CDR3, as DNA: TGTGCCAGCAGTTACGGGCAGCGGTATAATTCACCCCTCCACTTT.

This chain uses TRBV10-2 with TRBJ2-1, with 11 positions matching TRBD1. The germline CDR1 and CDR2 sequences are WSHSY and SAAADI. The CDR3 contains 16 residues. V lost 5 bases and J lost 2; bases outside the gene matches: 5. DNA for the CDR3: TGCGCCAGCAGTCCAATGGGACAGGGGGCCTACAATGAGCAGTTCTTC. This encodes CASSPMGQGAYNEQFF.

Many counts were recorded for this clonotype. The chain has TRBV6-5 and TRBJ1-5; 7 bases are a match to TRBD1. V lost 4 bases and J lost 2; bases outside the gene matches: 8. The germline gives CDR1 MNHEY, CDR2 SVGAGI. This CDR3 has 16 residues. CDR3 coding DNA: TGTGCCAGCAGTTCCCCCCAGGGGGATGGCAATCAGCCCCAGCATTTT. Translated: CASSSPQGDGNQPQHF.

The J gene is TRBJ1-2, the V gene TRBV2; the D gene is possibly TRBD1 (5 bases). CDR3 size: 13 residues. Trimming cost V 2 bases and J 3 bases, with 7 bases left between them. Germline V gene sequence: CDR1 SNHLY, CDR2 FYNNEI. The CDR3 DNA reads as TGTGCCAGCAGTGAAACCAGGGACTATGGCTACACCTTC. Its protein is CASSETRDYGYTF.

Many counts were recorded for this clonotype. The chain links TRBV3-1 to TRBJ2-2; the match to TRBD2 covers 8 bases. This CDR3 has 14 amino acids. With 6 bases clipped from V and 4 bases from J, the junction kept 4 bases outside the gene matches. From germline, CDR1 is LGHDT and CDR2 YNNKEL (reference sequence). Written as DNA, the CDR3 is TGTGCCAGCAGTCGGGGGGGGGGCACCGGGGAGCTGTTTTTT. Its translation is CASSRGGGTGELFF.

By proportion, this clonotype is medium-sized (0.01 to 0.1%). The chain is built from TRBV6-4 and TRBJ2-1; TRBD1 is a possible D gene (5 bases). Germline CDR1 reads MRHNA; CDR2 reads SNTAGT. This CDR3 is 13 amino acids long. V was trimmed by 4 bases and J by 5 bases, leaving 9 bases between them. In DNA, the CDR3 is TGTGCCAGCAGTGTGGACACCAACAATGAGCAGTTCTTC. Its translation is CASSVDTNNEQFF.

This clonotype was counted many times. The chain couples TRBV6-4 to TRBJ2-3; the match to TRBD1 covers 7 bases. Germline V lookup: CDR1 MRHNA, CDR2 SNTAGT. The CDR3 has 14 residues. V was clipped by 2 bases and J by 1 base; unmatched bases: 0. The chain's CDR3 is CASSDGTGTDTQYF. In DNA form, the CDR3 reads TGTGCCAGCAGTGACGGGACAGGCACAGATACGCAGTATTTT.

This clonotype is termed medium-sized (0.01 to 0.1%). The rearrangement joins TRBV10-3 to TRBJ2-7; 7 bases match TRBD1. In germline, CDR1 is ENHRY, CDR2 SYGVKD. This CDR3 contains 18 residues. V was pared by 0 bases and J by 0 bases, with 11 bases of the junction left unmatched. The CDR3 sequence is CAISESTFLGTVSYEQYF. The DNA of the CDR3 is TGTGCCATCAGTGAGTCGACATTTCTCGGGACAGTCTCCTACGAGCAGTACTTC.

This chain connects TRBV9 to TRBJ1-3, with D uncertain. The V end lost 0 bases, the J end lost 0 bases, and 10 bases lay between the germline ends. The CDR3 spans 16 residues. Germline-derived CDR1 and CDR2 are SGDLS and YYNGEE. DNA for the CDR3: TGTGCCAGCAGCGTAGAAGGGAGTTTCTCTGGAAACACCATATATTTT. Translation: CASSVEGSFSGNTIYF.

CDR3 residues: CASSLDAGTDTQYF. The CDR3 DNA reads TGTGCCAGCAGCCTCGATGCGGGCACAGATACGCAGTATTTT. The V call is TRBV7-3, the J call TRBJ2-3, with D hard to call. CDR1 and CDR2 from the germline V gene are SGHTA and FQGTGA. CDR3 length: 14 residues. V lost 5 bases and J lost 1, with 10 bases in between.

The chain combines TRBV24-1 with TRBJ2-3, with TRBD2 as a possible D gene (5 bases). Germline-derived CDR1 and CDR2 are KGHDR and SFDVKD. The germline V and J ends were trimmed by 4 bases and 2 bases, with 6 bases remaining between them. The CDR3 runs to 13 residues. CDR3 residues: CATSEGATDTQYF. CDR3 sequence (DNA): TGTGCCACCAGTGAGGGAGCCACAGATACGCAGTATTTT.

The V call is TRBV7-9, the J call TRBJ1-6; D is unclear. The CDR3 spans 14 residues. Germline-derived CDR1 and CDR2 are SEHNR and FQNEAQ (reference sequence). Trimming pared 1 base from V and 13 bases from J, leaving 14 bases between. CDR3 protein: CASSLEVACSPLHF. The DNA of the CDR3 is TGTGCCAGCAGCTTAGAAGTCGCCTGTTCTCCCCTCCACTTT. Supplemented by reference TRBV7-9 and TRBJ1-6, the full variable domain reads DTGVSQNPRHKITKRGQNVTFRCDPISEHNRLYWYRQTLGQGPEFLTYFQNEAQLEKSRLLSDRFSAERPKGSFSTLEIQRTEQGDSAMYLCASSLEVACSPLHFGNGTRLTVT.

The CDR3 loop reads CASSSQYTGELFF. CDR3 sequence (DNA): TGTGCCAGCAGCTCACAGTACACCGGGGAGCTGTTTTTT. J is TRBJ2-2 and V is TRBV7-6; D is undetermined. V was pared by 4 bases and J by 3 bases, with 6 bases between. CDR1 and CDR2 (germline): SGHVS, FNYEAQ. This CDR3 comprises 13 residues. The variable domain in full, completed from reference TRBV7-6 and TRBJ2-2, reads GAGVSQSPRYKVTKRGQDVALRCDPISGHVSLYWYRQALGQGPEFLTYFNYEAQQDKSGLPNDRFSAERPEGSISTLTIQRTEQRDSAMYRCASSSQYTGELFFGEGSRLTVL.

This clonotype was observed at least ten times. This may be a read error, as it is one base from a much larger clone. The genes are TRBV5-5 and TRBJ2-7; D is ambiguous. The CDR3 extends over 13 amino acids. In germline, CDR1 is SGHKS, CDR2 YYEKEE (reference sequence). V lost 0 bases to trimming and J lost 2 bases, with 6 bases between them. The chain's CDR3 is CASSLEPTYEQYF. Here the CDR3 DNA reads TGTGCCAGCAGCTTGGAGCCGACCTACGAGCAGTACTTC. The full variable domain, rest sourced from reference TRBV5-5 and TRBJ2-7, is DAGVTQSPTHLIKTRGQQVTLRCSPISGHKSVSWYQQVLGQGPQFIFQYYEKEERGRGNFPDRFSARQFPNYSSELNVNALLLGDSALYLCASSLEPTYEQYFGPGTRLTVT.

The chain recombines TRBV19 with TRBJ1-2, with D perhaps TRBD1 (6 bases). The CDR3 consists of 15 residues. Germline CDR1 and CDR2: LNHDA and SQIVND (reference sequence). V lost 1 base and J lost 1, with 10 bases in between. The DNA for the CDR3 is TGTGCCAGTAGTATAGCCGGACAGCGTAACTATGGCTACACCTTC. Its protein product is CASSIAGQRNYGYTF.

The chain employs TRBV7-2 and TRBJ1-6, with TRBD1 matching 7 bases. Germline trimming cut 4 bases from V and 8 bases from J; bases unmatched to any gene: 8. This CDR3 region has 15 residues. Per the germline V gene, CDR1 is SGHTA and CDR2 is FQGNSA. The CDR3 spells CASSSGAGTDSPLHF. CDR3 coding DNA: TGTGCCAGCAGCTCGGGGGCCGGGACAGATTCACCCCTCCACTTT.

The chain is built from TRBV20-1 and TRBJ2-3; the D is unclear. The CDR3 runs 11 residues. Trimming cost V 0 bases and J 5 bases, with 3 bases left between them. Germline V gene data show CDR1 as DFQATT and CDR2 as SNEGSKA (reference sequence). CDR3 amino acids: CSARDVDTQYF. The CDR3 DNA is TGCAGTGCTAGAGATGTAGATACGCAGTATTTT.

The chain links TRBV5-8 to TRBJ2-3; D ambiguous. Germline V gene data show CDR1 as SGHTS and CDR2 as YDEGEE. The CDR3 is made up of 13 amino acids. V shed 4 bases and J shed 4 bases, with 10 bases lying between them. CDR3 protein: CASSTQTADTQYF. DNA for the CDR3: TGTGCCAGCAGCACACAGACCGCAGATACGCAGTATTTT.

This clonotype has a count of ten or more. This chain connects TRBV2 to TRBJ1-1, with 7 bases that match TRBD1. This CDR3 contains 13 residues. Germline V gene lookup returns CDR1 SNHLY and CDR2 FYNNEI. The ends lost 8 bases at V and 0 bases at J; junction bases unmatched: 3. Here the CDR3 reads CASHRGLNTEAFF. The CDR3 DNA follows: TGTGCCAGCCACAGGGGCCTGAACACTGAAGCTTTCTTT. Supplemented by reference TRBV2 and TRBJ1-1, the full variable domain reads EPEVTQTPSHQVTQMGQEVILRCVPISNHLYFYWYRQILGQKVEFLVSFYNNEISEKSEIFDDQFSVERPDGSNFTLKIRSTKLEDSAMYFCASHRGLNTEAFFGQGTRLTVV.

The chain's CDR3 is CASSPGLAGETQYF. CDR3 in DNA: TGTGCCAGCAGCCCTGGACTAGCGGGAGAGACCCAGTACTTC. The V gene is TRBV11-1, the J gene TRBJ2-5; 11 nucleotides align to TRBD2. The ends lost 5 bases at V and 4 bases at J; junction bases unmatched: 3. The length of the CDR3 is 14 residues. Germline lookup yields CDR1 SGHAT and CDR2 FQDESV (reference sequence). Supplemented by reference TRBV11-1 and TRBJ2-5, the full variable domain reads EAEVAQSPRYKITEKSQAVAFWCDPISGHATLYWYRQILGQGPELLVQFQDESVVDDSQLPKDRFSAERLKGVDSTLKIQPAELGDSAMYLCASSPGLAGETQYFGPGTRLLVL.

By frequency in the sample, this clonotype is medium-sized. The genes are TRBV11-2 and TRBJ2-7; 9 bases map to TRBD2. Germline V gene data show CDR1 as SGHAT and CDR2 as FQNNGV. J was trimmed by 7 bases and V by 1 base; bases with no gene match: 8. This CDR3 has 15 residues. The CDR3 DNA reads TGTGCCAGCAGCTTAGTGGGCGGGAGGGTGGAGGAGCAGTACTTC. Amino acid sequence: CASSLVGGRVEEQYF.

The chain carries TRBV20-1 and TRBJ2-7; 7 nucleotides align to TRBD1. Germline V gives CDR1 DFQATT, CDR2 SNEGSKA (reference sequence). V was pared by 1 base and J by 3 bases, with 9 bases of the junction left unmatched. This CDR3 is 15 amino acids long. CDR3: CSARGDTGQNYEQYF. CDR3 DNA sequence: TGCAGTGCTAGAGGTGACACGGGACAGAACTACGAGCAGTACTTC.